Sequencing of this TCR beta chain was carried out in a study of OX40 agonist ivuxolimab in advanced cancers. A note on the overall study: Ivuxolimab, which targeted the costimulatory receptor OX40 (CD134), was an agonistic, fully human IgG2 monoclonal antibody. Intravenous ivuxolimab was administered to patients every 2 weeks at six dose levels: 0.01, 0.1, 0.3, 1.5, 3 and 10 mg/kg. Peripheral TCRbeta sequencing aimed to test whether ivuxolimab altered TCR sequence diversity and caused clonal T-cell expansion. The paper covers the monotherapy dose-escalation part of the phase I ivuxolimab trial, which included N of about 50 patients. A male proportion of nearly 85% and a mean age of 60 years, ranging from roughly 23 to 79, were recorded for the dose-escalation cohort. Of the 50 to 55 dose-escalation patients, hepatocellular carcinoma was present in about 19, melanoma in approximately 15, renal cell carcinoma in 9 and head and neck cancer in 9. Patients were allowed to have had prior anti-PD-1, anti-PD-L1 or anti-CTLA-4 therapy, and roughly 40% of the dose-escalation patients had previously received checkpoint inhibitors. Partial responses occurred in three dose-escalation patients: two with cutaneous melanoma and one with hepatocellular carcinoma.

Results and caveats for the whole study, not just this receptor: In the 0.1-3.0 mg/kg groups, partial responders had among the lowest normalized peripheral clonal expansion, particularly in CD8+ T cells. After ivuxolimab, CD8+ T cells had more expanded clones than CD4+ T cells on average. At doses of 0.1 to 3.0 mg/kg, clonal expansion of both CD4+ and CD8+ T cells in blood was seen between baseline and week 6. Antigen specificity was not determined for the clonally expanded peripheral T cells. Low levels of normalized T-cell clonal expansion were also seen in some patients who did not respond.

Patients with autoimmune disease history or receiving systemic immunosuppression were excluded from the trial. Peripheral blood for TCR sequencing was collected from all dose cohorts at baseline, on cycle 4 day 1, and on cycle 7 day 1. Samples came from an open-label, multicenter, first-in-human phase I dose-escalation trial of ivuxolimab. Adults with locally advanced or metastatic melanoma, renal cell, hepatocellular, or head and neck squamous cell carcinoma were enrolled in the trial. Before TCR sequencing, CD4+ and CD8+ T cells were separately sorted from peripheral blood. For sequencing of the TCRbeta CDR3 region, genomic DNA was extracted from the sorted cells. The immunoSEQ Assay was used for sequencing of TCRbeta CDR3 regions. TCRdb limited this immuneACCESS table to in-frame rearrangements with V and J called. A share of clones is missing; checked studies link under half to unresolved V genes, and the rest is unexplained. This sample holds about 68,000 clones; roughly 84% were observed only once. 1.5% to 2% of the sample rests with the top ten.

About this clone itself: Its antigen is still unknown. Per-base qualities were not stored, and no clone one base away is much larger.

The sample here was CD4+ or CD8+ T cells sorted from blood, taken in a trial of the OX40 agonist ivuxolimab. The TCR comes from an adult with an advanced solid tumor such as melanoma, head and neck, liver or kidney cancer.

The DNA sequence follows: TGTGCCAGTAGTCCCGGGACAGGGGACCGCTACACCTTC. Its protein product is CASSPGTGDRYTF. In this chain, TRBV19 is recombined with TRBJ1-2, with 10 middle bases fitting TRBD1. The CDR3 starts with the cysteine, ends with the phenylalanine, and has 13 residues. Only the CDR3 part of the read is kept: 39 bases, read in frame from the first base. Here V drops 5 bases and J drops 9 bases, and the junction holds 6 bases not matched to any gene. From a lookup of the germline V gene (reference sequence), CDR1 and CDR2 are LNHDA and SQIVND.